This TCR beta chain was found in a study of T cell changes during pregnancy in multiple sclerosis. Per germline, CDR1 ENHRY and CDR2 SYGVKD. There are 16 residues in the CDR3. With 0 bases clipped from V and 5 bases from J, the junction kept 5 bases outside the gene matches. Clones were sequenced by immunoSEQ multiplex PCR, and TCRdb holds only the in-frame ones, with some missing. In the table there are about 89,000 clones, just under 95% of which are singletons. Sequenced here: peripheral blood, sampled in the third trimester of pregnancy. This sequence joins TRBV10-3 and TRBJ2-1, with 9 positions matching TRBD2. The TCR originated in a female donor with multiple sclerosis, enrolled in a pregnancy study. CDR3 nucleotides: TGTGCCATCAGTGAGTCGATGGCGGGAGGGCACAATGAGCAGTTCTTC. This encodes CAISESMAGGHNEQFF.